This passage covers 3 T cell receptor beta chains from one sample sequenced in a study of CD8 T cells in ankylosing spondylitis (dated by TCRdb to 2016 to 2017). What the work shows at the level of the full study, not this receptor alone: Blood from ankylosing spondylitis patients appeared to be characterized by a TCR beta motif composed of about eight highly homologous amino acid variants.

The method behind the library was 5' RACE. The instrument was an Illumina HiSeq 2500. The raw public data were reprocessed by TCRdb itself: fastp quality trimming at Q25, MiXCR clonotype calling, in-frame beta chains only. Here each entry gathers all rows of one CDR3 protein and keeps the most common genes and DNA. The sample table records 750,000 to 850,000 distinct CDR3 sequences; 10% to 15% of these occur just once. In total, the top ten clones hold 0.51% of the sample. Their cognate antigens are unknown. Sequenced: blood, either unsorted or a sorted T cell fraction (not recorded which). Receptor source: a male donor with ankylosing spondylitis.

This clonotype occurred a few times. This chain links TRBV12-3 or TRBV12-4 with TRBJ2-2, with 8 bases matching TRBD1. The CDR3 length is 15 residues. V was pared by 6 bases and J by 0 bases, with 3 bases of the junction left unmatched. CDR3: CASRRGQANTGELFF. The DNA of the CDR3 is TGTGCCAGCAGGAGGGGACAGGCGAACACCGGGGAGCTGTTTTTT.

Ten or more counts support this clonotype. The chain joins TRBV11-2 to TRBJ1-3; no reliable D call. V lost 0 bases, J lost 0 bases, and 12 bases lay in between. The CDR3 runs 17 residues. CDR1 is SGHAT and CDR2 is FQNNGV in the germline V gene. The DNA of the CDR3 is TGTGCCAGCAGCTTAGAGGCGGCCGGGATCTCTGGAAACACCATATATTTT. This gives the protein CASSLEAAGISGNTIYF. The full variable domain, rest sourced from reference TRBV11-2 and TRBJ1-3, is EAGVAQSPRYKIIEKRQSVAFWCNPISGHATLYWYQQILGQGPKLLIQFQNNGVVDDSQLPKDRFSAERLKGVDSTLKIQPAKLEDSAVYLCASSLEAAGISGNTIYFGEGSWLTVV.

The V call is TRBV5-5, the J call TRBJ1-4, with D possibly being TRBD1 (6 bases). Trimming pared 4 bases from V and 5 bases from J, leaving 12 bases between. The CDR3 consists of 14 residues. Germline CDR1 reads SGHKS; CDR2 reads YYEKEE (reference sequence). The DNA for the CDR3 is TGTGCCAGCAGCCCGGGGGCGGTAAATGAAAAACTGTTTTTT. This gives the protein CASSPGAVNEKLFF.